This T cell receptor (beta chain) derives from a study of PD-L1 blockade in urothelial cancer. The wider study: Treatment start was followed by blood analysis at 3 weeks (second dose) and again at 6 weeks.

Sequencing used immunoSEQ multiplex PCR; TCRdb keeps in-frame clones, though not all of them. The sample yields about 100,000 clones, around 90% seen once. The receptor's source is an elderly woman with urothelial cancer. The sample here was PBMCs, taken around atezolizumab (anti-PD-L1) treatment.

CDR3 in DNA: TGTGCCAGCAGTTCCGATCCTCTGCTAGATGGCTACACCTTC. It specifies CASSSDPLLDGYTF. The chain combines TRBV6-6 with TRBJ1-2; no clear D gene. CDR1 MNHNY and CDR2 SVGAGI come from the germline V gene (reference sequence). The CDR3 length is 14 residues. Deletions cut 4 bases from V and 6 bases from J, with 15 bases between.